The 28 T cell receptor beta chains presented below share a single source sample, sequenced in a study of cytomegalovirus exposure and HLA in healthy donors. In the PCR, 60 Vbeta and 13 Jbeta primers were used. Measured with immunoSEQ multiplex PCR; TCRdb has only the in-frame clones, and not every one. This sample has 150,000 or so clones, with roughly 78% found just once. What was sequenced was PBMCs. These receptors originate from a man between 18 and 35 years old in good health and CMV-seropositive.

V gene TRBV7-9 combines with J gene TRBJ2-1, with D perhaps matching TRBD2 (5 bases). V gave up 0 bases and J gave up 0 bases, with 12 bases separating them. The CDR3 contains 17 residues. Looked up from germline, CDR1 is SEHNR and CDR2 is FQNEAQ (reference sequence). The CDR3 DNA sequence: TGTGCCAGCAGCTTAGCCACCGGGATGCTCTCCTACAATGAGCAGTTCTTC. Protein product: CASSLATGMLSYNEQFF.

The chain carries TRBV29-1 and TRBJ2-7, with 9 bases lining up with TRBD1. The trim removed 6 bases at V and 0 bases at J, leaving 3 bases unmatched. CDR1 and CDR2 (germline): SQVTM, ANQGSEA. The CDR3 consists of 13 residues. CDR3 protein: CSVGTGHSYEQYF. In DNA form, the CDR3 reads TGCAGCGTCGGGACAGGGCACTCCTACGAGCAGTACTTC.

This rearrangement joins TRBV15 to TRBJ1-3; D is unresolved. This CDR3 contains 14 residues. V was clipped by 0 bases and J by 4 bases, with 7 bases between them. In germline, CDR1 is LNHNV, CDR2 YYDKDF (reference sequence). In nucleotides, the CDR3 is TGTGCCACCAGCAGAGATGAAAGCGGAAACACCATATATTTT. Amino acid sequence: CATSRDESGNTIYF. The full variable domain, with the rest looked up from reference TRBV15 and TRBJ1-3, is DAMVIQNPRYQVTQFGKPVTLSCSQTLNHNVMYWYQQKSSQAPKLLFHYYDKDFNNEADTPDNFQSRRPNTSFCFLDIRSPGLGDTAMYLCATSRDESGNTIYFGEGSWLTVV.

The V gene is TRBV6-1, the J gene TRBJ2-5; 8 bases are a match to TRBD1. The J call may be wrong; the DNA end is better matched by TRBJ2-7. Germline lookup yields CDR1 MNHNS and CDR2 SASEGT. The CDR3 covers 15 residues. CDR3 protein: CASFTTGGSSYEQYF. CDR3 sequence (DNA): TGTGCCAGCTTTACTACAGGGGGTTCTTCCTACGAGCAGTACTTC.

The chain joins TRBV19 to TRBJ2-7; D perhaps matches TRBD1 (6 bases). Germline loops: CDR1 LNHDA, CDR2 SQIVND (reference sequence). The CDR3 loop spans 14 amino acids. V was shortened by 5 bases and J by 2 bases, with 13 bases between the two germline ends. The CDR3 region is CASSPQGTTYEQYF. In DNA form, the CDR3 reads TGTGCCAGTAGTCCTCAGGGGACCACCTACGAGCAGTACTTC. Drawing the rest from reference TRBV19 and TRBJ2-7, the complete variable domain is DGGITQSPKYLFRKEGQNVTLSCEQNLNHDAMYWYRQDPGQGLRLIYYSQIVNDFQKGDIAEGYSVSREKKESFPLTVTSAQKNPTAFYLCASSPQGTTYEQYFGPGTRLTVT.

This clone was seen once. This chain links TRBV2 with TRBJ2-7, with TRBD1 as a possible D gene (6 bases). The V end was cut by 1 base, the J end by 4 bases, with 11 bases between. Germline CDR1 reads SNHLY; CDR2 reads FYNNEI. The length of the CDR3 is 14 residues. CDR3 bases: TGTGCCAGCAGTGAAGAACAGGGTCCTTACGAGCAGTACTTC. This sequence encodes CASSEEQGPYEQYF. The full variable domain, its missing parts supplied by reference TRBV2 and TRBJ2-7, is EPEVTQTPSHQVTQMGQEVILRCVPISNHLYFYWYRQILGQKVEFLVSFYNNEISEKSEIFDDQFSVERPDGSNFTLKIRSTKLEDSAMYFCASSEEQGPYEQYFGPGTRLTVT.

The rearrangement joins TRBV28 to TRBJ2-7; 11 bases fit TRBD2. The ends lost 6 bases at V and 0 bases at J; junction bases unmatched: 10. Germline values: CDR1 MDHEN, CDR2 SYDVKM. The CDR3 extends over 17 amino acids. The CDR3 spells CASRISWGTSGSYEQYF. Here the CDR3 DNA reads TGTGCCAGCAGAATATCTTGGGGGACTAGCGGCTCCTACGAGCAGTACTTC. The full variable domain, rest sourced from reference TRBV28 and TRBJ2-7, is DVKVTQSSRYLVKRTGEKVFLECVQDMDHENMFWYRQDPGLGLRLIYFSYDVKMKEKGDIPEGYSVSREKKERFSLILESASTNQTSMYLCASRISWGTSGSYEQYFGPGTRLTVT.

This chain links TRBV6-1 with TRBJ2-1; D is perhaps TRBD1 (6 bases). This CDR3 spans 12 amino acids. Trimming stripped 6 bases from V and 3 bases from J, with 6 bases between. Per germline, CDR1 MNHNS and CDR2 SASEGT. The CDR3 loop reads CASRTGYNEQFF. In DNA, the CDR3 is TGTGCCAGCAGGACAGGCTACAATGAGCAGTTCTTC.

J is TRBJ1-5 and V is TRBV28; D is undetermined. With 4 bases removed from V and 6 bases from J, the gap between germline ends came to 13 bases. The CDR3 sequence is 14 residues long. The germline V gene has CDR1 MDHEN and CDR2 SYDVKM. The CDR3 loop reads CASSSQIWSQPQHF. The CDR3 DNA reads as TGTGCCAGCAGTTCCCAAATCTGGAGTCAGCCCCAGCATTTT.

This chain joins TRBV6-6 and TRBJ1-1, with a possible D match to TRBD1 (5 bases). Trimming stripped 6 bases from V and 6 bases from J, with 23 bases between. Germline values: CDR1 MNHNY, CDR2 SVGAGI (reference sequence). The CDR3 has 16 residues. The CDR3 nucleotides read TGTGCCAGCAGAAGAGGGACCGGGGGGGGTAGGGCTGAAGCTTTCTTT. Protein: CASRRGTGGGRAEAFF.

The chain couples TRBV6-5 to TRBJ2-3; a possible D gene is TRBD1 (5 bases). Trimming took off 2 bases at V and 4 bases at J, with 13 bases between the two ends. The germline V gene has CDR1 MNHEY and CDR2 SVGAGI. The CDR3 covers 15 residues. CDR3 loop: CASSYGAGSADTQYF. In nucleotides, the CDR3 is TGTGCCAGCAGTTACGGGGCAGGGTCCGCAGATACGCAGTATTTT.

The genes are TRBV7-8 and TRBJ2-1; D gene uncertain. CDR1 and CDR2 (germline): SGHVS, FQNEAQ. This CDR3 has 16 amino acids. Trimming removed 6 bases from V and 5 bases from J, with 20 bases in between. CDR3 nucleotide sequence: TGTGCCAGCAGTCAGACCCCCCGGAGTAAAAACAATGAGCAGTTCTTC. It encodes CASSQTPRSKNNEQFF.

Concerning this clone itself: Compared with germline, one end of the junction differs, possibly owing to a read error. This chain links TRBV7-7 with TRBJ2-3; 7 positions agree with TRBD2. Germline CDR1 is SSHAT and CDR2 is FNYEAQ (reference sequence). This CDR3 comprises 14 residues. The CDR3 nucleotides read TGTGCTAGCAGCCCGACTAGCAGCACAGATACGCAGTATTTT. This codes for CASSPTSSTDTQYF. Drawing the rest from reference TRBV7-7 and TRBJ2-3, the complete variable domain is GAGVSQSPRYKVTKRGQDVTLRCDPISSHATLYWYQQALGQGPEFLTYFNYEAQPDKSGLPSDRFSAERPEGSISTLTIQRTEQRDSAMYRCASSPTSSTDTQYFGPGTRLTVL.

The V and J genes are TRBV7-8 and TRBJ2-7; 10 bases fit TRBD2. The junction had 6 bases not matched to a gene; V was cut back by 5 bases and J by 5 bases. CDR3 length: 14 amino acids. CDR1 is SGHVS and CDR2 is FQNEAQ in the germline V gene. The CDR3 region is CASSPSGRDHEQYF. The CDR3 DNA is TGTGCCAGCAGCCCCAGCGGGAGGGACCACGAGCAGTACTTC.

V usage is TRBV6-1 and J usage is TRBJ2-3; 9 bases fit TRBD2. CDR3 size: 14 residues. CDR1 is MNHNS and CDR2 is SASEGT in the germline V gene. After removal of 7 bases from V and 5 bases from J, the junction contained 7 bases not matched to a gene. CDR3 loop: CASTGGRAGDTQYF. CDR3 sequence (DNA): TGTGCCAGCACCGGCGGGAGGGCTGGAGATACGCAGTATTTT.

The chain is built from TRBV25-1 and TRBJ1-4; D is undetermined. Germline V gives CDR1 MGHDK, CDR2 SYGVNS. The CDR3 sequence is 17 residues long. V lost 4 bases and J lost 6, with 21 bases in between. CDR3 bases: TGTGCCAGCAGTGGATATGGTCGACTGGGAGGAGATGAAAAACTGTTTTTT. Encoded protein: CASSGYGRLGGDEKLFF.

This clone was recorded a few times. This chain links TRBV27 with TRBJ2-7; TRBD1 matches at 10 bases. Germline V gene sequence: CDR1 MNHEY, CDR2 SMNVEV (reference sequence). The CDR3 length is 15 residues. The V and J ends lost 8 bases and 3 bases, in that order; junction bases with no gene match: 10. The CDR3 loop is CASRGGTGAFYEQYF. The CDR3 DNA reads TGTGCCAGCCGGGGCGGGACAGGGGCCTTCTACGAGCAGTACTTC.

The V gene is TRBV5-1, the J gene TRBJ2-3, with D unclear. The germline gives CDR1 SGHRS, CDR2 YFSETQ. Trimming left V 0 bases short and J 2 bases short, with 7 bases between. CDR3 length equals 14 residues. CDR3 DNA: TGCGCCAGCAGCTTGGGACTTGACACAGATACGCAGTATTTT. This gives the protein CASSLGLDTDTQYF.

The chain uses TRBV4-1 and TRBJ2-7; 7 bases line up with TRBD1. The J segment lost 5 bases and the V segment lost 0 bases, leaving 10 bases of the junction unmatched. The length of the CDR3 is 16 residues. The germline gives CDR1 MGHRA, CDR2 YSYEKL. The DNA of the CDR3 is TGCGCCAGCAGCCAAGATAGGACAGGAACGTTTAACGAGCAGTACTTC. This translates into CASSQDRTGTFNEQYF.

The chain recombines TRBV6-1 with TRBJ1-2; 9 nucleotides agree with TRBD1. Germline CDR1 and CDR2: MNHNS and SASEGT. Losses at the gene ends were 4 bases for V and 7 bases for J; bases not matched to a gene: 1. This CDR3 region has 12 residues. The CDR3 DNA reads as TGTGCCAGCAGTGGGGACAGGGCTGGCTACACCTTC. This sequence encodes CASSGDRAGYTF.

The chain carries TRBV5-6 and TRBJ1-1; possibly TRBD1 for D (5 bases). V lost 2 bases and J lost 3, with 8 bases in between. The CDR3 is made up of 13 amino acids. The germline V gene encodes CDR1 SGHDT and CDR2 YYEEEE. For the CDR3, the DNA is TGTGCCAGCAGCTTTGAAGGGGACACTGAAGCTTTCTTT. Translating gives CASSFEGDTEAFF.

The rearrangement joins TRBV27 to TRBJ2-1; D might be TRBD1 (5 bases). This CDR3 has 15 residues. V gave up 6 bases and J gave up 4 bases, with 16 bases separating them. From germline, CDR1 is MNHEY and CDR2 SMNVEV (reference sequence). The CDR3, as DNA: TGTGCCAGCAGCCGACAGAGGCTAGAATACAATGAGCAGTTCTTC. Its translation is CASSRQRLEYNEQFF.

The gene calls are TRBV19 and TRBJ1-2, with 8 bases lining up with TRBD1. Unmatched junction bases numbered 13, after V lost 3 bases and J lost 13 bases. The CDR3 runs to 14 residues. Per the germline V gene, CDR1 is LNHDA and CDR2 is SQIVND (reference sequence). The CDR3 nucleotides read TGTGCCAGTAGTATCGGGACAGGCGGTTCTCTTGGCACCTTC. Residues: CASSIGTGGSLGTF.

The V gene is TRBV29-1, the J gene TRBJ1-1; the match to TRBD1 covers 7 bases. CDR3 length: 13 residues. Trimming at V came to 6 bases and at J to 0 bases, leaving 4 bases not matched to a gene. CDR1 is SQVTM and CDR2 is ANQGSEA in the germline V gene. CDR3 loop: CSVHRGLNTEAFF. In DNA form, the CDR3 reads TGCAGCGTGCACAGGGGACTGAACACTGAAGCTTTCTTT.

This clone has more than one count but fewer than ten. The rearrangement links TRBV10-1 to TRBJ2-1; TRBD2 is a possible D gene (5 bases). The CDR3 loop spans 12 amino acids. Between the trimmed V and J ends, which lost 6 bases and 8 bases, there was a span of 11 bases. Per germline, CDR1 WNHNN and CDR2 SYGVQD (reference sequence). CDR3 loop: CASSLTRDEQFF. The CDR3 DNA follows: TGCGCCAGCAGCCTCACTAGGGATGAGCAGTTCTTC.

V and J are TRBV9 and TRBJ2-5, with D perhaps TRBD1 (5 bases). The CDR3 runs 13 residues. Trimming pared 1 base from V and 1 base from J, leaving 5 bases between. Germline V gives CDR1 SGDLS, CDR2 YYNGEE. The CDR3 coding sequence is TGTGCCAGCAGCGTAACAGGCCAAGAGACCCAGTACTTC. This sequence encodes CASSVTGQETQYF.

This chain links TRBV7-9 with TRBJ1-1; 7 nucleotides line up with TRBD1. Germline V gives CDR1 SEHNR, CDR2 FQNEAQ (reference sequence). This CDR3 region has 14 residues. The ends lost 5 bases at V and 6 bases at J; junction bases unmatched: 9. This CDR3 is CASSVTGEWAEAFF. CDR3 in DNA: TGTGCCAGCAGCGTCACAGGGGAGTGGGCTGAAGCTTTCTTT.

CDR3 sequence (DNA): TGTGCCAGCAGTGGCAGGGGGCGTACTGAAGCTTTCTTT. Protein product: CASSGRGRTEAFF. This chain joins TRBV6-1 and TRBJ1-1; TRBD1 matches 8 bases. The CDR3 is 13 amino acids. Germline assignment: CDR1 MNHNS and CDR2 SASEGT. After removal of 4 bases from V and 5 bases from J, the junction contained 3 bases not matched to a gene.